A single sample is the source of the 28 T cell receptor beta chains below, sequenced in a study of T-cell reconstitution after alpha-beta-depleted transplantation in children. Unique molecular identifiers were built into the TCRbeta library. MiXCR, run by TCRdb on the PCR reads, gives a single entry per CDR3 protein. The sample shows under 5,500 distinct CDR3 sequences, about 26% of them seen only once. Sequences were derived from PBMCs, mostly from graft donor cells, sampled 60 days after TCRalphabeta/CD19-depleted stem cell transplant. Receptors originate from a boy younger than two who had a stem cell transplant for SCID, so the T cells may come from the graft donor.

This clonotype was recorded many times. The chain employs TRBV5-1 and TRBJ1-1; unclear D gene. The CDR3 is 13 residues long. From germline, CDR1 is SGHRS and CDR2 YFSETQ. Trimming pared 0 bases from V and 3 bases from J, leaving 6 bases between. The DNA for the CDR3 is TGCGCCAGCAGCTTGGTCCCGGACACTGAAGCTTTCTTT. Translating gives CASSLVPDTEAFF.

By frequency in the sample, this clonotype is medium-sized. The genes are TRBV9 and TRBJ2-7, with 9 bases lining up with TRBD1. This CDR3 has 15 residues. J gave up 2 bases and V 4 bases, and 7 bases lay outside the gene matches. Per germline, CDR1 SGDLS and CDR2 YYNGEE. The DNA for the CDR3 is TGTGCCAGCAGCCGACAACAGGGGGCAGCCTACGAGCAGTACTTC. It encodes CASSRQQGAAYEQYF.

This clonotype appeared many times. V gene TRBV11-2 combines with J gene TRBJ2-7, with 9 bases lining up with TRBD1. Germline loops: CDR1 SGHAT, CDR2 FQNNGV. With V trimmed by 5 bases and J by 7 bases, 12 bases remained unmatched. The CDR3 length is 15 residues. The CDR3 region has the DNA TGTGCCAGCAGCCAAACTACAGGGGGCGCGAGGGAGCAGTACTTC. It yields the protein CASSQTTGGAREQYF.

This clonotype has a count of ten or more. The rearrangement links TRBV9 to TRBJ2-1; no clear D gene. The V end lost 4 bases, the J end lost 8 bases, and 7 bases lay between the germline ends. Germline lookup yields CDR1 SGDLS and CDR2 YYNGEE. The CDR3 runs 11 residues. The CDR3, as DNA: TGTGCCAGCAGCCAGTACGATGAGCAGTTCTTC. This sequence encodes CASSQYDEQFF.

This clonotype was observed a single time. This chain uses TRBV29-1 with TRBJ2-2; a possible D gene is TRBD1 (5 bases). The V end was cut by 1 base, the J end by 5 bases, with 14 bases between. The CDR3 contains 15 residues. The germline CDR1 and CDR2 sequences are SQVTM and ANQGSEA. The CDR3 loop reads CSVEVSDRGTGELFF. In DNA, the CDR3 is TGCAGCGTTGAAGTCTCCGACAGAGGAACCGGGGAGCTGTTTTTT.

This clonotype was observed a single time. The CDR3 coding sequence is TGTGCCAGCAGCCAAGGGGCGGGGGTAGAGTACCAAGAGACCCAGTACTTC. Protein product: CASSQGAGVEYQETQYF. This sequence joins TRBV4-2 and TRBJ2-5, with 7 bases that match TRBD2. The CDR3 extends over 17 amino acids. V shed 1 base and J 0 bases; nucleotides not matched to a gene: 8. Germline assignment: CDR1 LGHNA and CDR2 YNFKEQ.

The chain uses TRBV29-1 and TRBJ1-4; 8 bases line up with TRBD1. CDR1 and CDR2 from the germline V gene are SQVTM and ANQGSEA. V shed 1 base and J 8 bases; nucleotides not matched to a gene: 6. The length of the CDR3 is 14 residues. For the CDR3, the DNA is TGCAGCGTTGAAGGGACAGGGTCGGAGGAAAAACTGTTTTTT. Amino acid sequence: CSVEGTGSEEKLFF.

The chain combines TRBV28 with TRBJ1-2; D ambiguous. Germline CDR1 and CDR2: MDHEN and SYDVKM. The CDR3 length is 15 residues. The V end lost 10 bases, the J end lost 1 base, and 19 bases lay between the germline ends. Here the CDR3 DNA reads TGTGCCATGGGCCCCGGCGACCGGAATAACTATGGCTACACCTTC. Its translation is CAMGPGDRNNYGYTF.

This clonotype was seen repeatedly, ten times or more. The CDR3 nucleotides are TGTGCCAGCAGCCAGACAGGGTGGGAGGGTGAAAAACTGTTTTTT. The encoded protein is CASSQTGWEGEKLFF. The chain uses TRBV5-8 and TRBJ1-4; the match to TRBD1 covers 7 bases. V shed 4 bases, J shed 7 bases, and the junction held 10 bases outside the gene matches. The length of the CDR3 is 15 residues. Germline V gene sequence: CDR1 SGHTS, CDR2 YDEGEE.

This clonotype rates as medium-sized (0.01 to 0.1%). The rearrangement joins TRBV7-9 to TRBJ2-7; D is unclear. There are 15 residues in the CDR3. Germline V gene sequence: CDR1 SEHNR, CDR2 FQNEAQ (reference sequence). V lost 2 bases and J lost 0, with 11 bases in between. CDR3 DNA: TGTGCCAGCAGCTTAATCCAGACCCTCTCCTACGAGCAGTACTTC. Its translation: CASSLIQTLSYEQYF.

This clonotype showed up many times. The chain has TRBV10-3 and TRBJ1-1; 7 nucleotides align to TRBD1. This CDR3 is 14 amino acids long. Per germline, CDR1 ENHRY and CDR2 SYGVKD. The ends lost 6 bases at V and 0 bases at J; junction bases unmatched: 4. The CDR3 sequence: CAIRKDRLNTEAFF. In DNA, the CDR3 is TGTGCCATCAGGAAGGACAGGTTGAACACTGAAGCTTTCTTT.

This clonotype was recorded many times. The chain employs TRBV6-5 and TRBJ1-2; the match to TRBD1 covers 7 bases. The CDR3 extends over 15 amino acids. The V gene's germline CDR1 is MNHEY and CDR2 SVGAGI. Trimming at V came to 6 bases and at J to 0 bases, leaving 7 bases not matched to a gene. The CDR3 spells CASRGGQTTNYGYTF. CDR3 nucleotide sequence: TGTGCCAGCAGGGGGGGACAGACAACTAACTATGGCTACACCTTC.

This clonotype was seen many times. V gene TRBV28 combines with J gene TRBJ1-2; D may be TRBD1 (5 bases). Trimming took off 6 bases at V and 6 bases at J, with 17 bases between the two ends. CDR3 length: 14 amino acids. Germline values: CDR1 MDHEN, CDR2 SYDVKM. The chain's CDR3 is CASRQGAGLDGYTF. CDR3 coding DNA: TGTGCCAGCAGACAAGGGGCGGGGCTTGATGGCTACACCTTC.

This clonotype is deemed medium-sized. This chain connects TRBV5-1 to TRBJ1-6, with D perhaps TRBD1 (5 bases). In germline, CDR1 is SGHRS, CDR2 YFSETQ. V lost 2 bases, J lost 9 bases, and 15 bases lay in between. The CDR3 consists of 15 residues. The CDR3 DNA follows: TGCGCCAGCAGCTTTTCGGGGCAGGGTCGTTCACCCCTCCACTTT. Its protein product is CASSFSGQGRSPLHF. The whole variable domain, filled in from reference TRBV5-1 and TRBJ1-6, reads KAGVTQTPRYLIKTRGQQVTLSCSPISGHRSVSWYQQTPGQGLQFLFEYFSETQRNKGNFPGRFSGRQFSNSRSEMNVSTLELGDSALYLCASSFSGQGRSPLHFGNGTRLTVT.

This clonotype was picked up many times. The chain carries TRBV21-1 and TRBJ2-7. TRBV21-1 is designated a pseudogene. The CDR3 length is 8 residues. The CDR3 region has the DNA TGTGCCGCCTACGAGCAGTACTTC. This sequence encodes CAAYEQYF.

By sample share, this clonotype is medium-sized (0.01 to 0.1%). The chain links TRBV7-9 to TRBJ2-1, with D unresolved. The V gene lost 4 bases and the J gene lost 7 bases, with 5 bases spanning the gap. There are 11 residues in the CDR3. Germline V CDR1 and CDR2: SEHNR, FQNEAQ (reference sequence). The CDR3 loop is CASSSGNEQFF. The CDR3 DNA sequence: TGTGCCAGCAGCTCCGGGAATGAGCAGTTCTTC.

This clonotype was detected many times. Here the CDR3 DNA reads TGCGCCAGCAGCAGCGCGGGGACCACAGATACGCAGTATTTT. This sequence encodes CASSSAGTTDTQYF. The chain employs TRBV5-1 and TRBJ2-3; tentatively, D is TRBD2 (6 bases). CDR3 length: 14 amino acids. The V gene's germline CDR1 is SGHRS and CDR2 YFSETQ. Trimming cost V 4 bases and J 2 bases, with 11 bases left between them.

This clonotype was detected many times. The chain recombines TRBV6-2 or TRBV6-3 with TRBJ2-1; perhaps TRBD2 as D (5 bases). V shed 7 bases and J shed 11 bases, with 15 bases lying between them. The CDR3 extends over 12 amino acids. The germline CDR1 and CDR2 sequences are MNHEY and SVGEGT. CDR3 in amino acids: CASTDYGEKQFF. CDR3 bases: TGTGCCAGCACCGACTATGGAGAAAAGCAGTTCTTC.

The table lists this clonotype with many counts. The chain combines TRBV18 with TRBJ2-2; D unresolved. V lost 3 bases, J lost 4 bases, and 9 bases lay in between. CDR3 length: 14 amino acids. CDR1 is KGHSH and CDR2 is LQKENI in the germline V gene. The CDR3 bases are TGTGCCAGCTCACCCCGCGGTAGCACCGGGGAGCTGTTTTTT. Its protein product is CASSPRGSTGELFF.

By share, this clonotype counts as medium-sized. This chain uses TRBV4-3 with TRBJ2-3; D might be TRBD2 (5 bases). The CDR3 has 16 residues. The germline gives CDR1 LGHNA, CDR2 YSLEER. The V end lost 4 bases, the J end lost 5 bases, and 19 bases lay between the germline ends. DNA for the CDR3: TGCGCCAGCAGCCTCCTGGGTAGCGATCTAGAAGATACGCAGTATTTT. Protein sequence: CASSLLGSDLEDTQYF.

The table lists this clonotype with many counts. V usage is TRBV2 and J usage is TRBJ2-1, with 7 bases lining up with TRBD2. Germline V gene lookup returns CDR1 SNHLY and CDR2 FYNNEI. J gave up 3 bases and V 3 bases, and 5 bases lay outside the gene matches. The CDR3 has 15 amino acids. The CDR3 here is CASSDDPGGYNEQFF. The CDR3 DNA is TGTGCCAGCAGTGATGACCCGGGGGGCTACAATGAGCAGTTCTTC.

This clonotype was recorded many times. The rearrangement joins TRBV7-9 to TRBJ1-1, with D tentatively TRBD1 (5 bases). Trimming removed 2 bases from V and 5 bases from J, with 12 bases in between. The CDR3 spans 14 residues. Germline V CDR1 and CDR2: SEHNR, FQNEAQ (reference sequence). The CDR3 bases are TGTGCCAGCAGCTTACTTCAGGGAAGGACTGAAGCTTTCTTT. Translating gives CASSLLQGRTEAFF. Full variable domain (outside the CDR3, taken from reference TRBV7-9 and TRBJ1-1): DTGVSQNPRHKITKRGQNVTFRCDPISEHNRLYWYRQTLGQGPEFLTYFQNEAQLEKSRLLSDRFSAERPKGSFSTLEIQRTEQGDSAMYLCASSLLQGRTEAFFGQGTRLTVV.

This clonotype was recorded many times. The chain has TRBV10-3 and TRBJ2-1, with a tentative D call TRBD1 (7 bases). Germline CDR1 and CDR2: ENHRY and SYGVKD. Trimming removed 6 bases at V and 4 bases at J, with 16 bases between. This CDR3 is 15 amino acids long. CDR3 bases: TGTGCCATCAGCCGCCGGGGGACAGATTACAATGAGCAGTTCTTC. Amino acid sequence: CAISRRGTDYNEQFF.

This clonotype occurred many times. This rearrangement joins TRBV4-3 to TRBJ1-5; 8 bases are a match to TRBD1. Germline V gene lookup returns CDR1 LGHNA and CDR2 YSLEER. The trim removed 0 bases at V and 7 bases at J, leaving 11 bases unmatched. The CDR3 covers 17 residues. CDR3 in DNA: TGCGCCAGCAGCCAAGATTTCCGGACAGGGCGGAGGCAGCCCCAGCATTTT. Translation gives CASSQDFRTGRRQPQHF.

This clonotype was observed a handful of times. The chain is built from TRBV11-1 and TRBJ1-1; TRBD1 aligns across 7 bases. CDR3 size: 18 residues. The V and J ends lost 5 bases and 1 base, in that order; junction bases with no gene match: 16. Germline loops: CDR1 SGHAT, CDR2 FQDESV (reference sequence). The CDR3 DNA reads as TGTGCCAGCAGCGTAGGGGTTGGGGCAGGGGGTAGGAACACTGAAGCTTTCTTT. Protein sequence: CASSVGVGAGGRNTEAFF.

This clonotype came up many times. The chain couples TRBV6-2 or TRBV6-3 to TRBJ2-7; 8 bases agree with TRBD1. From germline, CDR1 is MNHEY and CDR2 SVGEGT. The J segment lost 6 bases and the V segment lost 8 bases, leaving 9 bases of the junction unmatched. This CDR3 is built from 13 residues. The CDR3 loop reads CASRQQGAGEQYF. The CDR3, as DNA: TGTGCCAGCCGTCAGCAGGGGGCGGGCGAGCAGTACTTC.

This clonotype was counted ten times or more. V and J are TRBV19 and TRBJ2-3, with TRBD2 matching 7 bases. This CDR3 has 11 amino acids. Unmatched junction bases numbered 1, after V lost 4 bases and J lost 9 bases. Germline V gene sequence: CDR1 LNHDA, CDR2 SQIVND (reference sequence). The CDR3 spells CASSTGGTQYF. As DNA, the CDR3 is TGTGCCAGTAGTACGGGGGGAACGCAGTATTTT. The variable domain in full, completed from reference TRBV19 and TRBJ2-3, reads DGGITQSPKYLFRKEGQNVTLSCEQNLNHDAMYWYRQDPGQGLRLIYYSQIVNDFQKGDIAEGYSVSREKKESFPLTVTSAQKNPTAFYLCASSTGGTQYFGPGTRLTVL.

This chain joins TRBV3-1 and TRBJ2-1; 7 nucleotides agree with TRBD1. Per germline, CDR1 LGHDT and CDR2 YNNKEL (reference sequence). V trimming: 10 bases; J trimming: 3 bases; junction bases outside the gene matches: 18. CDR3 length: 17 residues. The CDR3 sequence: CATCEPSKTGSYNEQFF. CDR3 sequence (DNA): TGTGCCACCTGCGAACCATCCAAGACAGGGAGCTACAATGAGCAGTTCTTC.